This note documents a single TCR beta chain sequence. A read error may produce the germline difference seen at one junction end. A second PCR, run for roughly 7 to 11 cycles, used a sample-barcoded 5' primer plus a J-beta primer mix. A single record per CDR3 protein comes from TCRdb applying MiXCR to the 5' RACE reads. The sample lists fewer than 1,000,000 distinct CDR3 sequences; around 50% were seen once. The record originates from a study of blood T cells in healthy people across ages. This CDR3 has 13 amino acids. Germline CDR1 reads SGHRS; CDR2 reads YFSETQ. This sequence was found in a man older than 75 in good health. This rearrangement joins TRBV5-1 to TRBJ2-5; 10 bases agree with TRBD1. Sequenced input: blood. The CDR3 DNA sequence: TGTGCCAGCAGACAGGGGGCCCAAGAGACCCAGTACTTC. Translated: CASRQGAQETQYF.